This T cell receptor beta chain was identified during a study of PD-L1 blockade in urothelial cancer (dated by TCRdb to 2016 to 2017). For context, the study as a whole: All patients started therapy in the mid-2010s and received atezolizumab 1,200 mg intravenously every 3 weeks. About 85% of the 29 patients were males with bladder-origin urothelial cancer, and about 60% of the roughly 30 reported a prior smoking history. An ECOG performance status of 0 or 1 was recorded for the patients, and 0 to 3 prior chemotherapy regimens had been received by the patients. Blood samples were analyzed 3 weeks after the start of treatment (second dose) and 6 weeks after the start of treatment. Blood samples gave median yields of approximately 130,000 T cells and 82,636 unique TCRs, along with a median clonality of 0.080. The study was an exploratory multi-omic analysis of somatic, immune and clinical correlates of response to PD-L1 blockade with atezolizumab in urothelial cancer. Pretreatment tumor samples and matched peripheral blood, collected serially before and after atezolizumab treatment, underwent TCR sequencing. Durable clinical benefit was defined as progression-free survival longer than 6 months, and TCR features were also tested against progression-free and overall survival. In the same patients who had TCR sequencing, pretreatment tumors also underwent whole exome sequencing and RNA sequencing. Some ten patients reached durable clinical benefit, while roughly 22 patients did not. Approximately 29 patients had pretreatment blood TCR-seq, some 24 had at least one posttreatment blood collection, and some 24 had tumor TCR-seq.

The sample's time point, from its label and the paper: peripheral blood 6 weeks after treatment start. The cohort included 29 patients with locally advanced or metastatic urothelial carcinoma who were treated at Memorial Sloan Kettering on a trial protocol. Peripheral blood mononuclear cells were collected from each patient pretreatment and during treatment, giving between 1 and 8 total time points per patient. The Qiagen DNeasy Blood extraction kit was used to purify genomic DNA from total PBMCs and tumor samples. PBMCs were collected pretreatment and during treatment, and were isolated and stored as previously described. Synthetic TCR analog templates were spiked into each PCR to estimate absolute template abundance from read counts. Using the immunoSEQ assay, TCRbeta CDR3 regions were amplified from genomic DNA with bias-controlled V and J gene primers. Rearranged TCRbeta segments were sequenced at approximately 20X coverage. On the authors' methods: Clustering was used to correct sequencing errors, and CDR3s were annotated against IMGT so that V, D and J genes could be assigned. Downstream analyses used only productive TCRbeta rearrangements and left out out-of-frame or stop-codon sequences. Clonality was calculated as one minus the Shannon entropy normalized by the log of the number of unique productive sequences. Fisher's exact test with Benjamini-Hochberg correction, using a cutoff of adjusted p below 0.01, was how clones that differed between time points or between blood and tumor were identified. TCRdb holds this immuneACCESS table with in-frame rearrangements only. Some clones are missing; in checked studies, unresolved V genes explain under half, and the rest has no known cause. V and J calls and clone size are given by that table; D and trimming were obtained from the DNA. In all, the sample holds about 48,000 clones, and around 87% of those were seen once. The ten largest make up 10% of the sample.

What the study reported, not specific to this receptor: Small sample size (n ≈ 29) and many exploratory analyses mean the results are intended to be hypothesis-generating. A pretreatment peripheral blood TCR clonality below the median was linked to improved progression-free and overall survival. Patients with durable benefit showed greater expansion of tumor-associated TCR clones in peripheral blood 3 weeks after starting treatment (n ≈ 20, p = 0.022).

Sequences SGHRS (CDR1) and YFSETQ (CDR2) are obtained from the germline V gene. For this chain, trimming is 4 bases at the V end and 5 bases at the J end, and the number of junction bases without a gene match is 10. From its cysteine to its phenylalanine, the CDR3 spans 17 amino acids. The sequence is cut down to CDR3 DNA, 51 bases in frame from base 1. Points on this clone: Its target antigen remains unknown. No base-level quality is on record; no much larger clone is a single base apart.

The chain links TRBV5-1 with TRBJ2-2; the central 11 bases match TRBD2. The source material was PBMCs, sampled around atezolizumab (anti-PD-L1) treatment. The TCR originated in a man in his sixties with urothelial cancer. The CDR3 reads as follows: CASSHLAGGSGTGELFF. The nucleotide sequence reads TGCGCCAGCAGCCACCTAGCGGGGGGCTCCGGTACCGGGGAGCTGTTTTTT.